These 32 T cell receptor beta chains were sequenced from one sample in a study of cytomegalovirus exposure and HLA in healthy donors. 13 Jbeta primers and 60 Vbeta primers were used for the PCR. Measured with immunoSEQ multiplex PCR; TCRdb has only the in-frame clones, and not every one. Across around 75,000 clones, the top ten clones capture roughly an eighth of the sample. Sequenced sample: PBMCs. These receptors originate from a man aged 50-59 years in good health and CMV-seropositive.

The J gene is TRBJ1-6, the V gene TRBV19, with a tentative D call TRBD1 (5 bases). V dropped 6 bases and J dropped 6 bases, with 15 bases sitting between them. Germline values: CDR1 LNHDA, CDR2 SQIVND (reference sequence). There are 15 residues in the CDR3. The CDR3 protein is CASSPSDNPNSPLHF. The CDR3 region has the DNA TGTGCCAGTAGCCCCTCGGACAACCCTAATTCACCCCTCCACTTT.

This chain uses TRBV6-5 with TRBJ2-3, with D perhaps matching TRBD2 (5 bases). The CDR3 contains 14 residues. V lost 2 bases to trimming and J lost 3 bases, with 9 bases between them. Looked up from germline, CDR1 is MNHEY and CDR2 is SVGAGI. Here the CDR3 DNA reads TGTGCCAGCAGTTACGTAACGGGGACAGATACGCAGTATTTT. Protein sequence: CASSYVTGTDTQYF.

The chain employs TRBV9 and TRBJ2-7; TRBD2 is a possible D gene (5 bases). This CDR3 has 15 residues. V lost 0 bases and J lost 4, with 14 bases in between. Germline V gene lookup returns CDR1 SGDLS and CDR2 YYNGEE. The DNA for the CDR3 is TGTGCCAGCAGCGTAGGGGATAGCGCGCAATACGAGCAGTACTTC. It yields the protein CASSVGDSAQYEQYF.

The chain joins TRBV5-1 to TRBJ2-3, with TRBD2 matching over 8 bases. With V trimmed by 0 bases and J by 2 bases, 8 bases remained unmatched. Germline V gene data show CDR1 as SGHRS and CDR2 as YFSETQ. The CDR3 has 17 residues. The CDR3 loop reads CASSLGLASTITDTQYF. CDR3 sequence (DNA): TGCGCCAGCAGCTTGGGACTAGCGTCGACGATCACAGATACGCAGTATTTT.

With respect to this clone: This specimen includes other DNA sequences encoding the same CDR3. CDR3 sequence reads: CASSLAGLNTGELFF. The DNA of the CDR3 is TGCGCCAGCAGCTTGGCAGGGTTAAACACCGGGGAGCTGTTTTTT. The chain joins TRBV5-1 to TRBJ2-2, with D tentatively TRBD1 (5 bases). The CDR3 spans 15 residues. CDR1 is SGHRS, CDR2 YFSETQ, per germline. V was shortened by 0 bases and J by 2 bases, with 8 bases between the two germline ends.

The chain is built from TRBV6-1 and TRBJ2-7; possibly TRBD1 for D (6 bases). This CDR3 has 15 amino acids. Per the germline V gene, CDR1 is MNHNS and CDR2 is SASEGT. Trimming stripped 4 bases from V and 5 bases from J, with 18 bases between. CDR3 amino acids: CASSGGTQGPNEQYV. In nucleotides, the CDR3 is TGTGCCAGCAGTGGGGGGACACAGGGTCCAAACGAGCAGTACGTC.

The rearrangement links TRBV5-5 to TRBJ1-5; a weak D match, TRBD1 (6 bases). This CDR3 is built from 14 residues. Germline V lookup: CDR1 SGHKS, CDR2 YYEKEE (reference sequence). V was shortened by 2 bases and J by 7 bases, with 13 bases between the two germline ends. The CDR3 region has the DNA TGTGCCAGCAGCTTTTCATCCCAGGGGCAGCCCCAGCATTTT. This codes for CASSFSSQGQPQHF.

The chain joins TRBV6-1 to TRBJ1-2; TRBD1 is a possible D gene (6 bases). The CDR3 is 15 amino acids. V was trimmed by 6 bases and J by 5 bases, leaving 19 bases between them. The germline CDR1 and CDR2 sequences are MNHNS and SASEGT. The CDR3 bases are TGTGCCAGCAGCGAAACTCGTACAGGGTATTATGGCTACACCTTC. Protein sequence: CASSETRTGYYGYTF.

This chain links TRBV6-5 with TRBJ1-1; D gene uncertain. The V and J ends lost 6 bases and 5 bases respectively, with 13 bases between them. Germline CDR1 reads MNHEY; CDR2 reads SVGAGI. This CDR3 is built from 13 residues. The chain's CDR3 is CASRPTAGTEAFF. In DNA, the CDR3 is TGTGCCAGCAGACCGACGGCCGGGACTGAAGCTTTCTTT.

The chain has TRBV9 and TRBJ1-2; a weak D match, TRBD1 (6 bases). Per germline, CDR1 SGDLS and CDR2 YYNGEE. The CDR3 has 14 amino acids. The V end lost 4 bases, the J end lost 3 bases, and 13 bases lay between the germline ends. CDR3 sequence reads: CASSPRDTDYGYTF. The CDR3 coding sequence is TGTGCCAGCAGCCCCCGGGACACTGACTATGGCTACACCTTC.

The chain combines TRBV9 with TRBJ2-3, with 7 bases lining up with TRBD2. The CDR3 runs 16 residues. Germline V CDR1 and CDR2: SGDLS, YYNGEE. V lost 4 bases and J lost 1; bases outside the gene matches: 9. The CDR3 is CASSSLTSSRTDTQYF. The CDR3 DNA reads as TGTGCCAGCAGCTCCTTGACTAGCTCCCGCACAGATACGCAGTATTTT.

V is TRBV7-9 and J is TRBJ1-2; D gene uncertain. The V end lost 4 bases, the J end lost 1 base, and 13 bases lay between the germline ends. The CDR3 consists of 15 residues. Germline CDR1 reads SEHNR; CDR2 reads FQNEAQ (reference sequence). The CDR3 region is CASSSSYQFNYGYTF. As DNA, the CDR3 is TGTGCCAGCAGCTCCTCCTACCAATTTAACTATGGCTACACCTTC.

This chain links TRBV5-1 with TRBJ2-5; TRBD2 might be the D (5 bases). Germline V lookup: CDR1 SGHRS, CDR2 YFSETQ. This CDR3 comprises 14 residues. V was pared by 0 bases and J by 5 bases, with 11 bases between. The CDR3 reads CASSLGHRGETQYF. Here the CDR3 DNA reads TGCGCCAGCAGCTTGGGACACCGAGGGGAGACCCAGTACTTC.

This chain connects TRBV19 to TRBJ1-4, with D hard to call. CDR1 and CDR2 from the germline V gene are LNHDA and SQIVND (reference sequence). The length of the CDR3 is 14 residues. V lost 3 bases and J 4 bases, leaving 9 bases between the germline ends. The CDR3 sequence is CASSIGGLNEKLFF. The CDR3 DNA follows: TGTGCCAGTAGTATTGGCGGACTTAATGAAAAACTGTTTTTT.

CDR3 in amino acids: CASSPRGYYGYTF. DNA for the CDR3: TGTGCCAGCAGCCCCAGGGGTTACTATGGCTACACCTTC. This chain uses TRBV7-9 with TRBJ1-2; a weak D match, TRBD1 (6 bases). In germline, CDR1 is SEHNR, CDR2 FQNEAQ (reference sequence). V shed 5 bases and J shed 3 bases, with 10 bases lying between them. The CDR3 sequence is 13 residues long.

The V gene is TRBV19, the J gene TRBJ2-3; TRBD2 matches at 7 bases. The CDR3 is made up of 18 amino acids. Germline-derived CDR1 and CDR2 are LNHDA and SQIVND (reference sequence). Here the CDR3 DNA reads TGTGTTCATAGGAAGTTGGAGGGTCTAGCGGTTAGCACAGATACGCAGTATTTT. Translated, it gives CVHRKLEGLAVSTDTQYF. The full variable domain, with the rest looked up from reference TRBV19 and TRBJ2-3, is DGGITQSPKYLFRKEGQNVTLSCEQNLNHDAMYWYRQDPGQGLRLIYYSQIVNDFQKGDIAEGYSVSREKKESFPLTVTSAQKNPTAFYLCVHRKLEGLAVSTDTQYFGPGTRLTVL.

V gene TRBV7-9 combines with J gene TRBJ1-4; D may be TRBD1 (6 bases). The CDR3 totals 14 residues. V dropped 0 bases and J dropped 6 bases, with 8 bases sitting between them. Germline CDR1 is SEHNR and CDR2 is FQNEAQ (reference sequence). The CDR3 DNA reads as TGTGCCAGCAGCTTAGCTAACAGGGATGAAAAACTGTTTTTT. Protein product: CASSLANRDEKLFF.

This rearrangement joins TRBV7-3 to TRBJ2-1, with D possibly TRBD2 on 7 matching bases. The CDR3 consists of 15 residues. With 3 bases removed from V and 7 bases from J, the gap between germline ends came to 16 bases. CDR1 and CDR2 (germline): SGHTA, FQGTGA. The chain's CDR3 is CASSLQRGGVNEQFF. In nucleotides, the CDR3 is TGTGCCAGCAGCTTGCAGAGGGGGGGGGTTAATGAGCAGTTCTTC.

Written as DNA, the CDR3 is TGTGCCTGGAGTGTACGCAGGGTCAATCAGCCCCAGCATTTT. This codes for CAWSVRRVNQPQHF. The chain uses TRBV30 and TRBJ1-5; D perhaps matches TRBD1 (5 bases). Germline CDR1 is GTSNPN and CDR2 is SVGIG (reference sequence). CDR3 length: 14 residues. V was cut by 0 bases and J by 3 bases, with 9 bases left in between.

CDR3 nucleotide sequence: TGTGCCATCAGTGACCCCGACAGGGGAAAACGTGGCTACACCTTC. Its protein product is CAISDPDRGKRGYTF. This chain links TRBV10-3 with TRBJ1-2; 8 positions match TRBD1. The CDR3 has 15 amino acids. J was trimmed by 7 bases and V by 3 bases; bases with no gene match: 10. Germline-derived CDR1 and CDR2 are ENHRY and SYGVKD.

This CDR3 reads CASSPYEGGADTQYF. The CDR3 nucleotides are TGTGCCAGCTCACCTTACGAGGGTGGTGCAGATACGCAGTATTTT. This chain joins TRBV18 and TRBJ2-3, with D possibly matching TRBD2 (5 bases). The V gene lost 3 bases and the J gene lost 4 bases, with 14 bases spanning the gap. Germline V gene data show CDR1 as KGHSH and CDR2 as LQKENI. The CDR3 contains 15 residues. The full variable domain, rest sourced from reference TRBV18 and TRBJ2-3, is NAGVMQNPRHLVRRRGQEARLRCSPMKGHSHVYWYRQLPEEGLKFMVYLQKENIIDESGMPKERFSAEFPKEGPSILRIQQVVRGDSAAYFCASSPYEGGADTQYFGPGTRLTVL.

This chain joins TRBV29-1 and TRBJ2-5; D is perhaps TRBD2 (6 bases). Germline assignment: CDR1 SQVTM and CDR2 ANQGSEA. Trimming left V 7 bases short and J 7 bases short, with 25 bases between. The CDR3 totals 15 residues. CDR3 nucleotides: TGCAGCGCCGACTTGATAGCGGCCCCTAGGTGGACCCAGTACTTC. It specifies CSADLIAAPRWTQYF.

The rearrangement links TRBV6-5 to TRBJ1-1; D ambiguous. V was shortened by 0 bases and J by 1 base, with 12 bases between the two germline ends. This CDR3 is 16 amino acids long. The germline V gene has CDR1 MNHEY and CDR2 SVGAGI. The CDR3 bases are TGTGCCAGCAGTTACTCGATGCTCCCCGGGAACACTGAAGCTTTCTTT. It is translated as CASSYSMLPGNTEAFF.

This chain connects TRBV28 to TRBJ2-7; TRBD2 is a possible D gene (6 bases). V lost 7 bases, J lost 2 bases, and 12 bases lay in between. The V gene's germline CDR1 is MDHEN and CDR2 SYDVKM. The CDR3 length is 13 residues. CDR3 sequence (DNA): TGTGCCAGCACCCCGGGGGTTACCTACGAGCAGTACTTC. It specifies CASTPGVTYEQYF.

J is TRBJ2-6 and V is TRBV7-3; TRBD1 matches 9 bases. The ends lost 5 bases at V and 1 base at J; junction bases unmatched: 6. Germline V CDR1 and CDR2: SGHTA, FQGTGA. CDR3 length: 17 amino acids. The DNA of the CDR3 is TGTGCCAGCAGCCGGGACAGGGTGGCGTCTGGGGCCAACGTCCTGACTTTC. This sequence encodes CASSRDRVASGANVLTF.

The chain is built from TRBV29-1 and TRBJ1-1; perhaps TRBD1 as D (5 bases). The CDR3 runs to 16 residues. Germline assignment: CDR1 SQVTM and CDR2 ANQGSEA. Trimming left V 6 bases short and J 1 base short, with 21 bases between. The CDR3 DNA reads TGCAGCGTCTCCCTTTACAGGAGGGTCGGGAACACTGAAGCTTTCTTT. This codes for CSVSLYRRVGNTEAFF.

The rearrangement uses TRBV6-1 and TRBJ2-3, with 9 bases identical to TRBD2. Germline values: CDR1 MNHNS, CDR2 SASEGT. The V and J ends lost 4 bases and 2 bases, in that order; junction bases with no gene match: 4. This CDR3 spans 15 amino acids. The CDR3 DNA follows: TGTGCCAGCAGTGCGGCTAGCGGGGCCACAGATACGCAGTATTTT. As protein: CASSAASGATDTQYF.

V and J are TRBV2 and TRBJ2-1; TRBD1 agrees at 9 bases. The CDR3 runs 15 residues. Per germline, CDR1 SNHLY and CDR2 FYNNEI. With V trimmed by 3 bases and J by 10 bases, 10 bases remained unmatched. The CDR3 nucleotides are TGTGCCAGCAGTGACCGGGACAGGGCAGGGTTAGAGCAGTTCTTC. Translation: CASSDRDRAGLEQFF.

CDR3 protein: CASSLAIDTQYF. The CDR3 DNA follows: TGTGCCAGCAGCTTAGCCATAGATACGCAGTATTTT. The chain links TRBV11-2 to TRBJ2-3, with D unclear. The V end lost 1 base, the J end lost 5 bases, and 4 bases lay between the germline ends. Germline CDR1 reads SGHAT; CDR2 reads FQNNGV. CDR3 size: 12 residues.

The chain employs TRBV29-1 and TRBJ1-2; 7 bases map to TRBD1. Germline V lookup: CDR1 SQVTM, CDR2 ANQGSEA. The CDR3 extends over 15 amino acids. Losses at the gene ends were 1 base for V and 7 bases for J; bases not matched to a gene: 12. CDR3 DNA: TGCAGCGTTGAAGTATTTAGGCAGGGGGAATCTGGCTACACCTTC. Protein sequence: CSVEVFRQGESGYTF. The variable domain in full, completed from reference TRBV29-1 and TRBJ1-2, reads SAVISQKPSRDICQRGTSLTIQCQVDSQVTMMFWYRQQPGQSLTLIATANQGSEATYESGFVIDKFPISRPNLTFSTLTVSNMSPEDSSIYLCSVEVFRQGESGYTFGSGTRLTVV.

The V and J genes are TRBV30 and TRBJ1-2, with 10 nucleotides matching TRBD1. The V gene end was trimmed by 2 bases and the J gene end by 7 bases; junction bases not matched to a gene: 10. Germline V gene data show CDR1 as GTSNPN and CDR2 as SVGIG (reference sequence). The CDR3 extends over 15 amino acids. CDR3: CAWSPQDRGVRGYTF. The CDR3 DNA reads TGTGCCTGGAGTCCTCAGGACAGGGGGGTGCGTGGCTACACCTTC.

The chain recombines TRBV12-5 with TRBJ2-5, with 8 bases lining up with TRBD1. J gave up 5 bases and V 5 bases, and 10 bases lay outside the gene matches. Germline V CDR1 and CDR2: LGHNT, FRNRAP. This CDR3 has 15 residues. CDR3 sequence: CASGLYTDREETQYF. DNA of the CDR3: TGTGCTAGTGGTCTATATACGGACAGGGAGGAGACCCAGTACTTC. Drawing the rest from reference TRBV12-5 and TRBJ2-5, the complete variable domain is DARVTQTPRHKVTEMGQEVTMRCQPILGHNTVFWYRQTMMQGLELLAYFRNRAPLDDSGMPKDRFSAEMPDATLATLKIQPSEPRDSAVYFCASGLYTDREETQYFGPGTRLLVL.